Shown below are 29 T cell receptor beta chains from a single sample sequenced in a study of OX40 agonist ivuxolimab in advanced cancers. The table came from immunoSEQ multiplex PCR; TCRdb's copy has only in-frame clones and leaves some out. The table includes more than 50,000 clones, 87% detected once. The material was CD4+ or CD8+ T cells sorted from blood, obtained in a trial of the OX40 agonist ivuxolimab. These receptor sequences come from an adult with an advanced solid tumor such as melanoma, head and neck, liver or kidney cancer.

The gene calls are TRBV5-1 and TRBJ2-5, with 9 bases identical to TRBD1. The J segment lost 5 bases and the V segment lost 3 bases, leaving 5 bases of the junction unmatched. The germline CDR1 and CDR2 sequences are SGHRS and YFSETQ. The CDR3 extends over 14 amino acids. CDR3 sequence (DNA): TGCGCCAGCAGCTCGACAGGGGGGAGGGAGACCCAGTACTTC. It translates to CASSSTGGRETQYF.

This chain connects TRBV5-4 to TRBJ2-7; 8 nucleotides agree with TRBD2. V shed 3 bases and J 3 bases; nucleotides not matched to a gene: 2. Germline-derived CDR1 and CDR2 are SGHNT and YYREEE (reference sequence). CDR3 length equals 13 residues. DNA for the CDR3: TGTGCCAGCAGCTGGCGGGGGGTCTACGAGCAGTACTTC. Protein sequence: CASSWRGVYEQYF.

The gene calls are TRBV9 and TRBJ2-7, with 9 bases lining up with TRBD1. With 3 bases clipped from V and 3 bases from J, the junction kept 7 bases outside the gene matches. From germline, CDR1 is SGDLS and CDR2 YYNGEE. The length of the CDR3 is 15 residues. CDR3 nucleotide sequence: TGTGCCAGCAGCGCCCGGGACAGGGAAGACTACGAGCAGTACTTC. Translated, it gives CASSARDREDYEQYF. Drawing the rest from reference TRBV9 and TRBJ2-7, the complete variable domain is DSGVTQTPKHLITATGQRVTLRCSPRSGDLSVYWYQQSLDQGLQFLIQYYNGEERAKGNILERFSAQQFPDLHSELNLSSLELGDSALYFCASSARDREDYEQYFGPGTRLTVT.

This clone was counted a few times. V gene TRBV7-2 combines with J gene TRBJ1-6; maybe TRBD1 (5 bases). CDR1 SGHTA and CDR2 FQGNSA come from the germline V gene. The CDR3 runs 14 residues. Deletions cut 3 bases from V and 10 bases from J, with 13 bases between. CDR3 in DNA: TGTGCCAGCAGCTTTGGAGCAGGGTACTCACCCCTCCACTTT. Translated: CASSFGAGYSPLHF.

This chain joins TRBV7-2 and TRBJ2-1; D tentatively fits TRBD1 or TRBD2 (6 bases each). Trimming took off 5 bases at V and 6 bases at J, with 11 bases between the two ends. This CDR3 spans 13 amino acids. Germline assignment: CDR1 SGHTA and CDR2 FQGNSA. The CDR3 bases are TGTGCCAGCAGCAAGGGGGGCTCCAATGAGCAGTTCTTC. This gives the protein CASSKGGSNEQFF.

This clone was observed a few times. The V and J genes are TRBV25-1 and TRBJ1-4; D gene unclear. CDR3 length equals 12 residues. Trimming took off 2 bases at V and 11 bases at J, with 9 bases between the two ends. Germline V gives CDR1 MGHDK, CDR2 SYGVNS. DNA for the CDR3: TGTGCCAGCAGTGAAGAAGGAGGGAAACTGTTTTTT. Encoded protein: CASSEEGGKLFF.

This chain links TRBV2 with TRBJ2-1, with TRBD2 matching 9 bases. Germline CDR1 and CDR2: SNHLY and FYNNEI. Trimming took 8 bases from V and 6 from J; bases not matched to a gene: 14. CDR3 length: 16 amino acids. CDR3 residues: CASSAQGRAGGNEQFF. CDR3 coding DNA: TGTGCCAGCTCCGCCCAGGGGAGAGCGGGGGGCAATGAGCAGTTCTTC. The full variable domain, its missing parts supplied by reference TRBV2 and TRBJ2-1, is EPEVTQTPSHQVTQMGQEVILRCVPISNHLYFYWYRQILGQKVEFLVSFYNNEISEKSEIFDDQFSVERPDGSNFTLKIRSTKLEDSAMYFCASSAQGRAGGNEQFFGPGTRLTVL.

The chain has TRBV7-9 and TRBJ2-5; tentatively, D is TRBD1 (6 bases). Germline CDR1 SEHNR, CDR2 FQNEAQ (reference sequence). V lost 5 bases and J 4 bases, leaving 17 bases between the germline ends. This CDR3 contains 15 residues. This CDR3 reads CASSPTPTGGETQYF. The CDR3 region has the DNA TGTGCCAGCAGCCCGACTCCGACAGGAGGAGAGACCCAGTACTTC. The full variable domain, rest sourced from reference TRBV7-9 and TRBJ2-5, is DTGVSQNPRHKITKRGQNVTFRCDPISEHNRLYWYRQTLGQGPEFLTYFQNEAQLEKSRLLSDRFSAERPKGSFSTLEIQRTEQGDSAMYLCASSPTPTGGETQYFGPGTRLLVL.

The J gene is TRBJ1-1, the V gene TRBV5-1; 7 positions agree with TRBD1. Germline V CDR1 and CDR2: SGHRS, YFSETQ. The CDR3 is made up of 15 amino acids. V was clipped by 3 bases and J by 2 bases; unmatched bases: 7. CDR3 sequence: CASSSSGTDNTEAFF. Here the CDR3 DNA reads TGCGCCAGCAGCTCATCCGGGACAGATAACACTGAAGCTTTCTTT.

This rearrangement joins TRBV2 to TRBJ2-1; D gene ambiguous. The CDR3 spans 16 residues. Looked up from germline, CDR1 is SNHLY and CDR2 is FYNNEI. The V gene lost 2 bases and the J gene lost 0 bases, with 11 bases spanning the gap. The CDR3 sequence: CASSEIGISSYNEQFF. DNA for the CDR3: TGTGCCAGCAGTGAAATTGGGATAAGCTCCTACAATGAGCAGTTCTTC.

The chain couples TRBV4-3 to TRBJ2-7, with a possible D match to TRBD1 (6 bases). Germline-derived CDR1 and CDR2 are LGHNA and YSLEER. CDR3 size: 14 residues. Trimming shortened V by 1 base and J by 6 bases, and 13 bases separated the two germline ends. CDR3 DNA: TGCGCCAGCAGCCAAGGGACAGTGGAGCTCGAGCAGTACTTC. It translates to CASSQGTVELEQYF.

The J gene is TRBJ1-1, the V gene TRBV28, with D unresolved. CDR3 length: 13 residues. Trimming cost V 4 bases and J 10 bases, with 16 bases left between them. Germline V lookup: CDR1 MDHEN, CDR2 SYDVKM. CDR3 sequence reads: CASSSYPTDGAFF. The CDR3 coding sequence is TGTGCCAGCAGTTCATACCCTACCGACGGAGCTTTCTTT.

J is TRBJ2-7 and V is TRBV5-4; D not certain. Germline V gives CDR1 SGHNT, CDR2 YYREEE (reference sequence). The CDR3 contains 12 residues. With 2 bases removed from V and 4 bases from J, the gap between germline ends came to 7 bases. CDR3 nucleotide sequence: TGTGCCAGCAGCTTACCAGGATACGAGCAGTACTTC. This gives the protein CASSLPGYEQYF.

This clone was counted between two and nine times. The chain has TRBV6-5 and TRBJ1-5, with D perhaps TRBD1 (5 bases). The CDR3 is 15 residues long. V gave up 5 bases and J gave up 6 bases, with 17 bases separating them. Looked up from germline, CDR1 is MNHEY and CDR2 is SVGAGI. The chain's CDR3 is CASSTERGPGQPQHF. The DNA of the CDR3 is TGTGCCAGCAGTACGGAGAGGGGCCCTGGTCAGCCCCAGCATTTT.

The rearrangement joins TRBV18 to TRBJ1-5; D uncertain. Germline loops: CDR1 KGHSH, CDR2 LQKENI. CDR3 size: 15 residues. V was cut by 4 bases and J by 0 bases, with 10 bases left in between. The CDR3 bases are TGTGCCAGCTCACTCGCGGGCAATAGCAATCAGCCCCAGCATTTT. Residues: CASSLAGNSNQPQHF. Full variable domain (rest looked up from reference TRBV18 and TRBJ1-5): NAGVMQNPRHLVRRRGQEARLRCSPMKGHSHVYWYRQLPEEGLKFMVYLQKENIIDESGMPKERFSAEFPKEGPSILRIQQVVRGDSAAYFCASSLAGNSNQPQHFGDGTRLSIL.

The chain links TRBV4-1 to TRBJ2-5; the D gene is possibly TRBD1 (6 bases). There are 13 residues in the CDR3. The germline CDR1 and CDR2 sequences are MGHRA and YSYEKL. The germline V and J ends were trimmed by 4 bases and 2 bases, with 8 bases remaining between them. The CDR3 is CASSRDRQETQYF. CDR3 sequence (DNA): TGCGCCAGCAGCCGTGACAGGCAAGAGACCCAGTACTTC.

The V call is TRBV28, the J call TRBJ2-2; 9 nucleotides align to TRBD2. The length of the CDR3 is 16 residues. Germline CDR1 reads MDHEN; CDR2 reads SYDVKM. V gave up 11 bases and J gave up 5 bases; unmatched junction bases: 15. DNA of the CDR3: TGTGCCCGCGGCGCGGGGGGGGGTTTCGGAACCGGGGAGCTGTTTTTT. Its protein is CARGAGGGFGTGELFF.

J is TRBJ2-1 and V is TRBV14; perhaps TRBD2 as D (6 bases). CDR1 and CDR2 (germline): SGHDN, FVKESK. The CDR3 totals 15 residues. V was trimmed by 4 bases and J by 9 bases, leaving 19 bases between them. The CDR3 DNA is TGTGCCAGCAGCCCCTTCGGGGCCCTGGGAGGTGAGCAGTTCTTC. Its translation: CASSPFGALGGEQFF.

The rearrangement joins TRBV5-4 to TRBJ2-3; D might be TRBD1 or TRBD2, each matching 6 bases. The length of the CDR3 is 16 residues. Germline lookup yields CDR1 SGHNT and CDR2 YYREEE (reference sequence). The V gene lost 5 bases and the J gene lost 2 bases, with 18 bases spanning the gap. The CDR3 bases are TGTGCCAGCAGGGGTGGGGGGCCCGTTTTCACAGATACGCAGTATTTT. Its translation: CASRGGGPVFTDTQYF.

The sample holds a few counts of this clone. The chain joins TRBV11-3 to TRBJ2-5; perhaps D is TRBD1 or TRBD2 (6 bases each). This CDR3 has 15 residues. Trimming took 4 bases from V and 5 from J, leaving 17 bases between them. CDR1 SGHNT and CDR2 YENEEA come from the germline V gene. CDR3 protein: CASSSTGAGQETQYF. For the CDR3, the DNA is TGTGCCAGCAGCTCCACGGGGGCCGGTCAGGAGACCCAGTACTTC.

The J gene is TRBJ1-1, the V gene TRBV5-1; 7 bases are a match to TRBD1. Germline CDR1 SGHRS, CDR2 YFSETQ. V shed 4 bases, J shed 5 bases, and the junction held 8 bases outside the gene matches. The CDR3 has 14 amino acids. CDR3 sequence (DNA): TGCGCCAGCAGCCCCGAACAGGGGTATACTGAAGCTTTCTTT. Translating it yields CASSPEQGYTEAFF.

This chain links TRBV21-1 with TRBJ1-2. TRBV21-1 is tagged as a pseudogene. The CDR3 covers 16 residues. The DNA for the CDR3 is TGTGCCAGCAGCAAAGCGCTAGGCATTTTTAACTATGGCTACACCTTC. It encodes CASSKALGIFNYGYTF.

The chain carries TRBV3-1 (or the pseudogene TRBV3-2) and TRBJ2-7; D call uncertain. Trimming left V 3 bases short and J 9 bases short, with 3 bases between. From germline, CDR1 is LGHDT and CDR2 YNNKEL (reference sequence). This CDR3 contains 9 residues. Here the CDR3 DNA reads TGTGCCAGCAGCCACGGGCAGTACTTC. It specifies CASSHGQYF.

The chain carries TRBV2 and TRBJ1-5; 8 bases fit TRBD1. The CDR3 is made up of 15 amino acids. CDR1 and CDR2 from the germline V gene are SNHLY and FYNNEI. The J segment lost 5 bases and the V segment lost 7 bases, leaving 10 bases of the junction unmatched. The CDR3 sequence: CASNRQGLSYQPQHF. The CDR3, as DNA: TGTGCCAGCAACAGACAGGGGCTCTCCTATCAGCCCCAGCATTTT.

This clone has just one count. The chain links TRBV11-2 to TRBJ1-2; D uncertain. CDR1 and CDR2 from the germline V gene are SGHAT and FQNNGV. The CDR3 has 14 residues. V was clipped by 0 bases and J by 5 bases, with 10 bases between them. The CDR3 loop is CASSLDSGKYGYTF. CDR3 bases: TGTGCCAGCAGCTTAGACAGCGGGAAGTATGGCTACACCTTC.

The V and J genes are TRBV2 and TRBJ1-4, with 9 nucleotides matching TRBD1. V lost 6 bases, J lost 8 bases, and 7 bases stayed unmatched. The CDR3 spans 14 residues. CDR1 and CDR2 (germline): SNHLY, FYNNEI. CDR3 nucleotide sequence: TGTGCCAGCAGCCTGGACAGGGGTAGGGAAAAACTGTTTTTT. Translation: CASSLDRGREKLFF.

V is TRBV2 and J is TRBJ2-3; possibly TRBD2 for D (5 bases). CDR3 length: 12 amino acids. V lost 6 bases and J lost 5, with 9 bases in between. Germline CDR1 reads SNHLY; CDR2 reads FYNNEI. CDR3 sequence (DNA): TGTGCCAGCAGGCCCGGAGGAGATACGCAGTATTTT. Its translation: CASRPGGDTQYF.

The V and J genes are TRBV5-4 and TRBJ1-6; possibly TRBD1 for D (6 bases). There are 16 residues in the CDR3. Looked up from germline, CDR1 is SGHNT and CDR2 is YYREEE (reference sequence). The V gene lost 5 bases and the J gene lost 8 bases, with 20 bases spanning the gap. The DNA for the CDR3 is TGTGCCAGCAGAAACCCCTCACAGGGTCGAGATTCACCCCTCCACTTT. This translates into CASRNPSQGRDSPLHF.

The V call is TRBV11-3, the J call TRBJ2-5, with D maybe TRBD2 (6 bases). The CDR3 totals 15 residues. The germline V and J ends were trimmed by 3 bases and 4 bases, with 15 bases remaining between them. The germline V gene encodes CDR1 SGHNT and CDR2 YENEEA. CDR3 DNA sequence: TGTGCCAGCAGCTTGTCGGGAGTGGAAGGAGAGACCCAGTACTTC. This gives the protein CASSLSGVEGETQYF.